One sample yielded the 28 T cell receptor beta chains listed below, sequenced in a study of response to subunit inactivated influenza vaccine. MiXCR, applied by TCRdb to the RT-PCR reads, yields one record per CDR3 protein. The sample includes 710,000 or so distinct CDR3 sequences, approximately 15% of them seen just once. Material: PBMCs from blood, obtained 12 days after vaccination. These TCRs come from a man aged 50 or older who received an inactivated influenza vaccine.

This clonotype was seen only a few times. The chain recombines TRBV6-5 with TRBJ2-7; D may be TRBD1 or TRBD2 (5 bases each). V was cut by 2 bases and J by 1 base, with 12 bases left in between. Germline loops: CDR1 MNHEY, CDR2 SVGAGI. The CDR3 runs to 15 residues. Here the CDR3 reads CASSYLGDGSYEQYF. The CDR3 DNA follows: TGTGCCAGCAGTTACCTAGGGGACGGTTCCTACGAGCAGTACTTC.

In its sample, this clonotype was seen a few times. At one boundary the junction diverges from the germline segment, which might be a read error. In nucleotides, the CDR3 is TGCGCCAGCAGCCGAAACAGGAACACCGGGGAGCTGTTTTTT. This encodes CASSRNRNTGELFF. The chain combines TRBV7-3 with TRBJ2-2; D is undetermined. The CDR3 covers 14 residues. Germline V gene sequence: CDR1 SGHTA, CDR2 FQGTGA. Together with reference TRBV7-3 and TRBJ2-2, the CDR3 gives the full variable domain: GAGVSQTPSNKVTEKGKYVELRCDPISGHTALYWYRQSLGQGPEFLIYFQGTGAADDSGLPNDRFFAVRPEGSVSTLKIQRTERGDSAVYLCASSRNRNTGELFFGEGSRLTVL.

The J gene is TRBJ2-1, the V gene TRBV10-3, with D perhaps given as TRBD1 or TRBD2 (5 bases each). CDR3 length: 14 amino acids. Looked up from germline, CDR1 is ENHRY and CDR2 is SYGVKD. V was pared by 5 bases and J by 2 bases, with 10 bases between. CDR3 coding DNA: TGTGCCATCAGTAGGGACGGAACCTACAATGAGCAGTTCTTC. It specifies CAISRDGTYNEQFF.

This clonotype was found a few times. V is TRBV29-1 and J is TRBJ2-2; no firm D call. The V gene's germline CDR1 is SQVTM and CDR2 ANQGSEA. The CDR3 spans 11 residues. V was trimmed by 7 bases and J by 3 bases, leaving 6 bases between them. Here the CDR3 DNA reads TGCAGCGCCTGGGACACCGGGGAGCTGTTTTTT. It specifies CSAWDTGELFF.

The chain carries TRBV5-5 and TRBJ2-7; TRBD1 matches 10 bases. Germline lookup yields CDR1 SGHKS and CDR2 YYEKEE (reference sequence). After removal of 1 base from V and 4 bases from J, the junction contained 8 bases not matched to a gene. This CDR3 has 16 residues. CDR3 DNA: TGTGCCAGCAGCTTGAGACAGGGGGCGAGGCTTTACGAGCAGTACTTC. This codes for CASSLRQGARLYEQYF.

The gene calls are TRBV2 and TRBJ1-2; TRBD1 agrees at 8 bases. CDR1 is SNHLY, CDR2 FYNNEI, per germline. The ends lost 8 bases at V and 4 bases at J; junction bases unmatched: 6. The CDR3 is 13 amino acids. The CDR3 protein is CASGGTGGYGYTF. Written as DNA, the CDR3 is TGTGCCAGCGGGGGGACAGGCGGCTATGGCTACACCTTC.

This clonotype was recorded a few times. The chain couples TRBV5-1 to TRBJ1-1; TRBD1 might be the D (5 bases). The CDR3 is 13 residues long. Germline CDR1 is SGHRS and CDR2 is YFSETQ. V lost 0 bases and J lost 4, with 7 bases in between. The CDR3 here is CASSLGDGTEAFF. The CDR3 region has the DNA TGCGCCAGCAGCTTGGGGGACGGCACTGAAGCTTTCTTT.

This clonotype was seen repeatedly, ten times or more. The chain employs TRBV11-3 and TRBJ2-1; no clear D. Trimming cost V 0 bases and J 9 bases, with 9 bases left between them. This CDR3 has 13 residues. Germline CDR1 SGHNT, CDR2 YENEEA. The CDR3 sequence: CASSLDYKSEQFF. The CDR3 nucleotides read TGTGCCAGCAGCTTAGATTACAAAAGTGAGCAGTTCTTC.

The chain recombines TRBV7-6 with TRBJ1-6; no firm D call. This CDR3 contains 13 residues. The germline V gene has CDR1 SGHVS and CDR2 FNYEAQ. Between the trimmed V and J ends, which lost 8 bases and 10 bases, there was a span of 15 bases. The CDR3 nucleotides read TGTGCCAGCGGTCTAAGGTTACGGTCACCCCTCCACTTT. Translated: CASGLRLRSPLHF.

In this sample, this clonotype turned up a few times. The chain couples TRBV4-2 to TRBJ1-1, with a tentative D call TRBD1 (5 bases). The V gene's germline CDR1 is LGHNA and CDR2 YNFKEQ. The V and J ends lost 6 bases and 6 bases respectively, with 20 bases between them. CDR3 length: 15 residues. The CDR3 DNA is TGTGCCAGCAGTCTACAACCCGGGACGAGCGCTGAAGCTTTCTTT. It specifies CASSLQPGTSAEAFF.

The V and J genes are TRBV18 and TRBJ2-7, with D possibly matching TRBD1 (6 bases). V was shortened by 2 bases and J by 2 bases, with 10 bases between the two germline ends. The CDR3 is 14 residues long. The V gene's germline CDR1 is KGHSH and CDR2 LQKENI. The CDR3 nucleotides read TGTGCCAGCTCACCAATGAAGGGGGCCTACGAGCAGTACTTC. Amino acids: CASSPMKGAYEQYF.

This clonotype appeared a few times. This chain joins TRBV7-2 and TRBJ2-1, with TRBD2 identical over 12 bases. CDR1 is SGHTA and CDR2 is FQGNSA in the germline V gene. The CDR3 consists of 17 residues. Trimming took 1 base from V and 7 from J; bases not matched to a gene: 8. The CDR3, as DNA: TGTGCCAGCAGCTTAGGGGTCTCCGGACTAGCGGGGAATGAGCAGTTCTTC. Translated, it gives CASSLGVSGLAGNEQFF. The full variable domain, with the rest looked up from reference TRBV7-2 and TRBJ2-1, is GAGVSQSPSNKVTEKGKDVELRCDPISGHTALYWYRQSLGQGLEFLIYFQGNSAPDKSGLPSDRFSAERTGGSVSTLTIQRTQQEDSAVYLCASSLGVSGLAGNEQFFGPGTRLTVL.

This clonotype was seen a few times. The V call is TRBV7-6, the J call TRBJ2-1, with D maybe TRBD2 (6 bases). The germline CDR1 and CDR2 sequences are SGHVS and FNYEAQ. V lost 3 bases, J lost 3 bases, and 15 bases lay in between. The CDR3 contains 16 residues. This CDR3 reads CASSLEVLANYNEQFF. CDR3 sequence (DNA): TGTGCCAGCAGCTTGGAGGTACTAGCCAACTACAATGAGCAGTTCTTC.

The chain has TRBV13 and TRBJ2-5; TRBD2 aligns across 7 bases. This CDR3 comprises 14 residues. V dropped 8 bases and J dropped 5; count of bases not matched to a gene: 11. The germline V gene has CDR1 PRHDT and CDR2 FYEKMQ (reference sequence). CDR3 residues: CASRSTWEGETQYF. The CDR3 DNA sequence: TGTGCCAGCCGATCGACGTGGGAGGGGGAGACCCAGTACTTC.

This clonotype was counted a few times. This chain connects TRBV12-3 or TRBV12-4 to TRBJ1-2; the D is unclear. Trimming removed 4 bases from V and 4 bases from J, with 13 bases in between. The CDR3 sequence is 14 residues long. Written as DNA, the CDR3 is TGTGCCAGCAGTTACGGGGAGGGCCCCTATGGCTACACCTTC. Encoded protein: CASSYGEGPYGYTF.

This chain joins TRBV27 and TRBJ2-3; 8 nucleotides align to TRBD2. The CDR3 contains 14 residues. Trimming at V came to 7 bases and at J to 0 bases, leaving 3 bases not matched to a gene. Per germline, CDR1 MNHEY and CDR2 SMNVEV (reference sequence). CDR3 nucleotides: TGTGCCAGCAAAAAGCGGGAGAGCACAGATACGCAGTATTTT. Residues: CASKKRESTDTQYF.

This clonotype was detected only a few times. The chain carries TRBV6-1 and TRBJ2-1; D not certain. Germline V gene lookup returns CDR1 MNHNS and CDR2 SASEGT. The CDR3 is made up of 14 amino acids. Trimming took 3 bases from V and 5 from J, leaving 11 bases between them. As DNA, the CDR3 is TGTGCCAGCAGTGATCCACGATATAACAATGAGCAGTTCTTC. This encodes CASSDPRYNNEQFF.

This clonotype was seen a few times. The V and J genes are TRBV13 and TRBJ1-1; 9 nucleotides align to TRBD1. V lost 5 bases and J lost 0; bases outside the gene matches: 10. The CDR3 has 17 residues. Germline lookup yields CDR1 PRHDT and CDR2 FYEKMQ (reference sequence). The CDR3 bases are TGTGCCAGCAGCCCGAACAGGGGGCGGTTGGTGAACACTGAAGCTTTCTTT. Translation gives CASSPNRGRLVNTEAFF.

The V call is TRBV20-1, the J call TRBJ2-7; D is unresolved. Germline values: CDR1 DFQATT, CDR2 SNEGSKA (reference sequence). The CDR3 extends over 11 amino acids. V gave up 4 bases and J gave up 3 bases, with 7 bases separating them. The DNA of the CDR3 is TGCAGTGCTACCGACGGCTACGAGCAGTACTTC. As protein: CSATDGYEQYF.

This chain's CDR3 is CATSRSGAFTEAFF. Here the CDR3 DNA reads TGTGCCACCAGCAGATCAGGAGCGTTCACTGAAGCTTTCTTT. The genes are TRBV15 and TRBJ1-1; D gene ambiguous. Trimming took off 2 bases at V and 4 bases at J, with 11 bases between the two ends. From germline, CDR1 is LNHNV and CDR2 YYDKDF (reference sequence). CDR3 length: 14 residues.

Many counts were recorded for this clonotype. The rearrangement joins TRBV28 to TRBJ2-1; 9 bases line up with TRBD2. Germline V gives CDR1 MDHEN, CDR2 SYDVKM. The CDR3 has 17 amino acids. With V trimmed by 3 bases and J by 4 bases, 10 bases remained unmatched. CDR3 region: CASSFPASGISYNEQFF. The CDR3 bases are TGTGCCAGCAGTTTTCCAGCTAGCGGGATATCTTACAATGAGCAGTTCTTC. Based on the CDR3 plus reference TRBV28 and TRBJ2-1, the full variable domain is DVKVTQSSRYLVKRTGEKVFLECVQDMDHENMFWYRQDPGLGLRLIYFSYDVKMKEKGDIPEGYSVSREKKERFSLILESASTNQTSMYLCASSFPASGISYNEQFFGPGTRLTVL.

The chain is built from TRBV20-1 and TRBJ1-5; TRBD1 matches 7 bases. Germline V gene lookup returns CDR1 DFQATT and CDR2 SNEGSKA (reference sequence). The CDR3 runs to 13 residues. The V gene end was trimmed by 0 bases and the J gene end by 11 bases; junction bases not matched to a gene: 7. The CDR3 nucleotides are TGCAGTGCTAGAGATCCAGGGGGGAAAGCCCAGCATTTT. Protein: CSARDPGGKAQHF.

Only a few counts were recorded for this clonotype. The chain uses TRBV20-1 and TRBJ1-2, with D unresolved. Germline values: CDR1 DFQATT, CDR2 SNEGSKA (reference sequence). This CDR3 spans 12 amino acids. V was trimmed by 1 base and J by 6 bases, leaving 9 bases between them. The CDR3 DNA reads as TGCAGTGCTAGAGCTCCTGACAATGGCTACACCTTC. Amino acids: CSARAPDNGYTF.

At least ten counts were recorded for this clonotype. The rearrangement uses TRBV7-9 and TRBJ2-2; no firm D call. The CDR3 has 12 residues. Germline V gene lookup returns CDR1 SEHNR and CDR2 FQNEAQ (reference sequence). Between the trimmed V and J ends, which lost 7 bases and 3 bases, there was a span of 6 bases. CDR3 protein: CASMADTGELFF. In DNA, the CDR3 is TGTGCCAGCATGGCGGACACCGGGGAGCTGTTTTTT.

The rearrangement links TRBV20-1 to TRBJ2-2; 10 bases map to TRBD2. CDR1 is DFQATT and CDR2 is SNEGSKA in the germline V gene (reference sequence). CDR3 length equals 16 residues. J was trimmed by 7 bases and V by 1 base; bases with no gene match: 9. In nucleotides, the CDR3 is TGCAGTGCTAGAGGGGAAGCGGGAGGGCCGATCGGGGAGCTGTTTTTT. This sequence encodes CSARGEAGGPIGELFF.

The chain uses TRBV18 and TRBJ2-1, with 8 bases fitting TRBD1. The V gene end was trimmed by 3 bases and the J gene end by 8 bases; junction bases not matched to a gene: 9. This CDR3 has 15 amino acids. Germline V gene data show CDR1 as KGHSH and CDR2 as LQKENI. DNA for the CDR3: TGTGCCAGCTCACCGCTGCAGGGGGCCGTTGATGAGCAGTTCTTC. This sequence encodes CASSPLQGAVDEQFF.

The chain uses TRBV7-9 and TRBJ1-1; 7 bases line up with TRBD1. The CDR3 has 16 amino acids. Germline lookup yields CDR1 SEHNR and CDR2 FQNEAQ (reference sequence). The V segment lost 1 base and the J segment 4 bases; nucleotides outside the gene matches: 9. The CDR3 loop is CASSLEGRQGGTEAFF. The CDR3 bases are TGTGCCAGCAGCTTAGAGGGACGACAGGGCGGCACTGAAGCTTTCTTT.

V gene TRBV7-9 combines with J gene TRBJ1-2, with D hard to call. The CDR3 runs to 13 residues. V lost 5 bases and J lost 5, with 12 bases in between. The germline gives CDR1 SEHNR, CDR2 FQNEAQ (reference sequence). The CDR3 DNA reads TGTGCCAGCAGCCCCTGGACGGATTATGGCTACACCTTC. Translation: CASSPWTDYGYTF.